Below are 30 T cell receptor beta chains sequenced from a single sample in a study of early T cells in non-severe SARS-CoV-2 infection (dated by TCRdb to 2020 to 2022). Preparation of the library involved 5' RACE. Instrument used: NextSeq 500. TCRdb reran the public reads through fastp at Q25 and MiXCR, keeping productive beta chains. Each entry merges the rows of one CDR3 protein and shows their most common DNA and genes. The sample table holds about 49,000 distinct CDR3 sequences, of which roughly 4% were seen once. The top ten hold around 6% of the sample. The source material was whole blood. These receptors all stem from an adult who was a healthcare worker with PCR-confirmed SARS-CoV-2 infection or an uninfected control (not recorded which).

This clonotype has at least ten counts. The V gene is TRBV28, the J gene TRBJ1-6; D remains unclear. This CDR3 spans 12 amino acids. Germline V lookup: CDR1 MDHEN, CDR2 SYDVKM. Trimming removed 6 bases from V and 7 bases from J, with 7 bases in between. The CDR3 DNA follows: TGTGCCAGCAGCCCGTCCAATTCACCCCTCCACTTT. Translating gives CASSPSNSPLHF.

The V call is TRBV14, the J call TRBJ2-5; 8 bases fit TRBD2. The CDR3 is 16 residues long. V was pared by 1 base and J by 4 bases, with 8 bases of the junction left unmatched. Germline V gives CDR1 SGHDN, CDR2 FVKESK. CDR3 residues: CASSQGPGGPLETQYF. The CDR3 DNA follows: TGTGCCAGCAGCCAAGGTCCGGGAGGGCCATTAGAGACCCAGTACTTC. The entire variable domain, with the rest obtained from reference TRBV14 and TRBJ2-5, is as follows: EAGVTQFPSHSVIEKGQTVTLRCDPISGHDNLYWYRRVMGKEIKFLLHFVKESKQDESGMPNNRFLAERTGGTYSTLKVQPAELEDSGVYFCASSQGPGGPLETQYFGPGTRLLVL.

This clonotype was recorded many times. This chain uses TRBV7-9 with TRBJ2-3; D gene unclear. The V end was cut by 2 bases, the J end by 0 bases, with 9 bases between. CDR1 and CDR2 from the germline V gene are SEHNR and FQNEAQ (reference sequence). CDR3 length: 15 residues. In nucleotides, the CDR3 is TGTGCCAGCAGCTTAAATCCCACTAGCACAGATACGCAGTATTTT. As protein: CASSLNPTSTDTQYF.

This clonotype was recorded at least ten times. CDR3 loop: CAISPGLDNTDTQYF. The CDR3 DNA reads TGTGCCATCAGCCCGGGACTAGACAACACAGATACGCAGTATTTT. J is TRBJ2-3 and V is TRBV10-3, with 8 bases identical to TRBD2. Germline trimming cut 6 bases from V and 2 bases from J; bases unmatched to any gene: 7. This CDR3 spans 15 amino acids. Germline CDR1 and CDR2: ENHRY and SYGVKD.

This chain connects TRBV11-2 to TRBJ2-3, with a possible D match to TRBD2 (6 bases). The V gene lost 5 bases and the J gene lost 5 bases, with 14 bases spanning the gap. Germline V gene sequence: CDR1 SGHAT, CDR2 FQNNGV. The CDR3 runs 14 residues. For the CDR3, the DNA is TGTGCCAGCAGCGTTTTGGGGGGTAGAGATACGCAGTATTTT. Translation: CASSVLGGRDTQYF.

This clonotype showed up many times. The J gene is TRBJ1-2, the V gene TRBV12-3 or TRBV12-4; no clear D gene. CDR3 length: 14 amino acids. Trimming removed 2 bases from V and 5 bases from J, with 12 bases in between. DNA of the CDR3: TGTGCCAGCAGTTTATCCACCGCACCTTATGGCTACACCTTC. This sequence encodes CASSLSTAPYGYTF.

J is TRBJ1-1 and V is TRBV7-9; no definite D call. This CDR3 region has 15 residues. Trimming stripped 1 base from V and 4 bases from J, with 13 bases between. Per germline, CDR1 SEHNR and CDR2 FQNEAQ (reference sequence). This chain's CDR3 is CASSLVSGWATEAFF. The CDR3 DNA follows: TGTGCCAGCAGCTTAGTGTCTGGTTGGGCCACTGAAGCTTTCTTT.

This clonotype has only a few counts. This sequence joins TRBV20-1 and TRBJ2-7; 11 positions agree with TRBD1. After removal of 5 bases from V and 9 bases from J, the junction contained 12 bases not matched to a gene. The germline gives CDR1 DFQATT, CDR2 SNEGSKA (reference sequence). This CDR3 is 14 amino acids long. The CDR3 region has the DNA TGCAGTGCTCCCGATCGGGACAGGGGGATAAGGCAGTACTTC. Encoded protein: CSAPDRDRGIRQYF.

This clonotype was recorded many times. The chain couples TRBV24-1 to TRBJ2-7; TRBD1 agrees at 8 bases. The CDR3 has 14 residues. CDR1 is KGHDR, CDR2 SFDVKD, per germline. V was clipped by 3 bases and J by 3 bases; unmatched bases: 3. CDR3 nucleotide sequence: TGTGCCACCAGTGATCCCGGACAGGGCTACGAGCAGTACTTC. The encoded protein is CATSDPGQGYEQYF.

This clonotype was seen ten or more times. The chain carries TRBV7-6 and TRBJ1-1; no firm D call. V lost 5 bases, J lost 1 base, and 8 bases lay in between. This CDR3 region has 13 residues. Per germline, CDR1 SGHVS and CDR2 FNYEAQ. CDR3 in amino acids: CASSTSRNTEAFF. DNA for the CDR3: TGTGCCAGCAGCACAAGCAGGAACACTGAAGCTTTCTTT.

This clonotype was counted between two and nine times. V and J are TRBV3-1 and TRBJ1-1, with D possibly TRBD1 on 5 matching bases. V was shortened by 3 bases and J by 1 base, with 9 bases between the two germline ends. CDR1 is LGHDT, CDR2 YNNKEL, per germline (reference sequence). This CDR3 region has 14 residues. CDR3 amino acids: CASSQGTGNTEAFF. DNA of the CDR3: TGTGCCAGCAGCCAGGGGACGGGGAACACTGAAGCTTTCTTT.

For this clonotype: This may stem from a read error, because a much larger clone lies one nucleotide away. This rearrangement joins TRBV12-3 or TRBV12-4 to TRBJ2-3; the match to TRBD2 covers 10 bases. CDR3 length: 16 amino acids. CDR3 region: CASSPPSGRVTDTRYF. Here the CDR3 DNA reads TGTGCCAGCAGCCCGCCCAGCGGGAGGGTCACAGATACGCGGTATTTT.

This clonotype appeared many times. V and J are TRBV7-2 and TRBJ2-5; no clear D gene. V lost 0 bases and J 1 base, leaving 15 bases between the germline ends. There are 17 residues in the CDR3. Looked up from germline, CDR1 is SGHTA and CDR2 is FQGNSA. The CDR3 is CASSLATAPSVQETQYF. CDR3 nucleotides: TGTGCCAGCAGCTTAGCCACAGCGCCCAGTGTCCAAGAGACCCAGTACTTC.

This clonotype has at least ten counts. The genes are TRBV12-3 or TRBV12-4 and TRBJ2-1; perhaps D is TRBD1 or TRBD2 (6 bases each). This CDR3 comprises 14 residues. Trimming left V 6 bases short and J 14 bases short, with 23 bases between. The CDR3 is CASRTDTEARGEFF. CDR3 nucleotides: TGTGCCAGCAGGACCGACACGGAGGCTAGGGGGGAGTTCTTC.

This clonotype was seen at least ten times. As DNA, the CDR3 is TGCAGTGCTAGAATAGCAGGGCAACAAGAGACCCAGTACTTC. It translates to CSARIAGQQETQYF. The chain links TRBV20-1 to TRBJ2-5; maybe TRBD1 (5 bases). The CDR3 consists of 14 residues. The germline V gene has CDR1 DFQATT and CDR2 SNEGSKA (reference sequence). The V end was cut by 2 bases, the J end by 2 bases, with 12 bases between.

This clonotype has a handful of counts. The rearrangement uses TRBV6-6 and TRBJ2-5; tentative D call: TRBD2 (5 bases). This CDR3 comprises 15 residues. V gave up 4 bases and J gave up 0 bases, with 12 bases separating them. Germline V gene data show CDR1 as MNHNY and CDR2 as SVGAGI (reference sequence). CDR3 loop: CASSFLRGYQETQYF. CDR3 nucleotides: TGTGCCAGCAGTTTCCTTCGGGGTTACCAAGAGACCCAGTACTTC.

This chain links TRBV29-1 with TRBJ1-4, with 9 bases matching TRBD1. The CDR3 totals 15 residues. Germline V CDR1 and CDR2: SQVTM, ANQGSEA. Germline trimming cut 3 bases from V and 2 bases from J; bases unmatched to any gene: 4. The CDR3, as DNA: TGCAGCGTTGATTTGACAGGGGGGACTAATGAAAAACTGTTTTTT. Its protein product is CSVDLTGGTNEKLFF.

There are many counts of this clonotype. The chain has TRBV6-5 and TRBJ2-4, with D perhaps assigned TRBD1 or TRBD2 (6 bases each). Germline CDR1 reads MNHEY; CDR2 reads SVGAGI. This CDR3 comprises 13 residues. The CDR3 reads CASWPGATNIQYF. The CDR3 bases are TGTGCATCTTGGCCGGGGGCGACGAACATTCAGTACTTC.

The chain carries TRBV7-6 and TRBJ2-1; D might be TRBD1 or TRBD2, each matching 5 bases. CDR1 and CDR2 from the germline V gene are SGHVS and FNYEAQ. This CDR3 spans 16 amino acids. V gave up 5 bases and J gave up 6 bases, with 20 bases separating them. CDR3: CASSTGTPWVGNEQFF. The CDR3 region has the DNA TGTGCCAGCAGCACTGGGACCCCTTGGGTTGGCAATGAGCAGTTCTTC. Looking up the rest from reference TRBV7-6 and TRBJ2-1 gives the full variable domain: GAGVSQSPRYKVTKRGQDVALRCDPISGHVSLYWYRQALGQGPEFLTYFNYEAQQDKSGLPNDRFSAERPEGSISTLTIQRTEQRDSAMYRCASSTGTPWVGNEQFFGPGTRLTVL.

The rearrangement links TRBV4-2 to TRBJ2-3; D remains unclear. V lost 6 bases, J lost 0 bases, and 13 bases lay in between. This CDR3 has 15 amino acids. Germline V gene sequence: CDR1 LGHNA, CDR2 YNFKEQ. CDR3 DNA: TGTGCCAGCAGTCCCGGGTGGGCCAGCACAGATACGCAGTATTTT. Its protein is CASSPGWASTDTQYF.

This clonotype was observed at least ten times. The chain is built from TRBV25-1 and TRBJ1-3; TRBD1 matches 9 bases. J gave up 2 bases and V 4 bases, and 6 bases lay outside the gene matches. Germline V gene sequence: CDR1 MGHDK, CDR2 SYGVNS. CDR3 length: 16 amino acids. The CDR3 sequence: CASSGGQGEAGNTIYF. The CDR3 nucleotides are TGTGCCAGCAGTGGGGGACAGGGTGAGGCTGGAAACACCATATATTTT.

This clonotype was seen ten or more times. The chain carries TRBV5-1 and TRBJ1-6; 9 bases are a match to TRBD1. From germline, CDR1 is SGHRS and CDR2 YFSETQ. The CDR3 runs to 17 residues. Germline trimming cut 4 bases from V and 5 bases from J; bases unmatched to any gene: 10. This chain's CDR3 is CASSRWTGDGHNSPLHF. The CDR3 DNA reads TGCGCCAGCAGCCGTTGGACAGGGGATGGGCATAATTCACCCCTCCACTTT.

This clonotype has ten or more counts. The chain couples TRBV19 to TRBJ1-1; D is possibly TRBD1 (5 bases). Deletions cut 11 bases from V and 7 bases from J, with 23 bases between. Germline V CDR1 and CDR2: LNHDA, SQIVND (reference sequence). The CDR3 extends over 14 amino acids. CDR3 region: CAAQRQGKRDEAFF. In DNA form, the CDR3 reads TGTGCCGCCCAGCGGCAGGGAAAGAGGGATGAAGCTTTCTTT.

The rearrangement links TRBV29-1 to TRBJ1-1; maybe TRBD1 (5 bases). Between the trimmed V and J ends, which lost 6 bases and 4 bases, there was a span of 12 bases. The CDR3 contains 12 residues. From germline, CDR1 is SQVTM and CDR2 ANQGSEA. CDR3 residues: CSVRVGGTEAFF. The CDR3 DNA follows: TGCAGCGTCAGGGTCGGGGGCACTGAAGCTTTCTTT.

This clonotype was observed many times. This rearrangement joins TRBV7-3 to TRBJ2-6, with D possibly matching TRBD2 (5 bases). The CDR3 is made up of 15 amino acids. Germline CDR1 is SGHTA and CDR2 is FQGTGA. Between the trimmed V and J ends, which lost 5 bases and 5 bases, there was a span of 13 bases. CDR3 protein: CASSPRGDRANVLTF. The CDR3 coding sequence is TGTGCCAGCAGCCCTCGGGGAGACAGGGCCAACGTCCTGACTTTC.

This clonotype appeared once. V usage is TRBV2 and J usage is TRBJ2-7; TRBD2 aligns across 8 bases. Per germline, CDR1 SNHLY and CDR2 FYNNEI. The trim removed 7 bases at V and 2 bases at J, leaving 7 bases unmatched. The CDR3 totals 14 residues. The CDR3 reads CASKKAGATYEQYF. In DNA form, the CDR3 reads TGTGCCAGCAAGAAAGCGGGGGCGACCTACGAGCAGTACTTC. Supplemented by reference TRBV2 and TRBJ2-7, the full variable domain reads EPEVTQTPSHQVTQMGQEVILRCVPISNHLYFYWYRQILGQKVEFLVSFYNNEISEKSEIFDDQFSVERPDGSNFTLKIRSTKLEDSAMYFCASKKAGATYEQYFGPGTRLTVT.

The chain combines TRBV12-3 or TRBV12-4 with TRBJ2-3; perhaps TRBD1 as D (7 bases). V gave up 7 bases and J gave up 8 bases, with 25 bases separating them. The CDR3 runs 16 residues. The CDR3 coding sequence is TGTGCCAGCACCCCCAATAGCGGTGACAGGGCTTTTACGCAGTATTTT. It codes for CASTPNSGDRAFTQYF.

Ten or more counts support this clonotype. The V and J genes are TRBV7-3 and TRBJ2-1; tentatively, D is TRBD1 (6 bases). The V end lost 5 bases, the J end lost 4 bases, and 18 bases lay between the germline ends. Germline values: CDR1 SGHTA, CDR2 FQGTGA. The CDR3 totals 16 residues. The CDR3 region has the DNA TGTGCCAGCAGCCCGAGGCGGACAGAGCTATACAATGAGCAGTTCTTC. The encoded protein is CASSPRRTELYNEQFF.

This clonotype occurred many times. The rearrangement links TRBV7-3 to TRBJ2-7; D may be TRBD2 (6 bases). Germline lookup yields CDR1 SGHTA and CDR2 FQGTGA. CDR3 length: 15 amino acids. Trimming shortened V by 5 bases and J by 0 bases, and 14 bases separated the two germline ends. CDR3: CASSQGGDGSYEQYF. CDR3 DNA sequence: TGTGCCAGCAGCCAAGGCGGGGACGGCTCCTACGAGCAGTACTTC.

This clonotype was seen ten or more times. CDR3 in DNA: TGCAGTGCTAGCTCCTCAGGACAGTTTAACTATGGCTACACCTTC. It encodes CSASSSGQFNYGYTF. The chain has TRBV20-1 and TRBJ1-2; D possibly corresponds to TRBD1 (6 bases). The CDR3 consists of 15 residues. CDR1 is DFQATT and CDR2 is SNEGSKA in the germline V gene (reference sequence). The V gene lost 3 bases and the J gene lost 1 base, with 15 bases spanning the gap.